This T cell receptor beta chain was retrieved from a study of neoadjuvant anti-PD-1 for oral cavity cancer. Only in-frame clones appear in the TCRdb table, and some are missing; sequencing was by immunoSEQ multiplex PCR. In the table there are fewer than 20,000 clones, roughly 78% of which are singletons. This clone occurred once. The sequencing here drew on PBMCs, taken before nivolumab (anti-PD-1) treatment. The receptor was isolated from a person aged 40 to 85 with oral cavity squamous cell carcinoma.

CDR3: CSVENRFGSLADTQYF. For the CDR3, the DNA is TGCAGCGTTGAAAATAGATTCGGCAGTCTCGCAGATACGCAGTATTTT. V usage is TRBV29-1 and J usage is TRBJ2-3; D gene uncertain. V lost 2 bases and J lost 4, with 19 bases in between. The CDR3 is 16 amino acids. In germline, CDR1 is SQVTM, CDR2 ANQGSEA.